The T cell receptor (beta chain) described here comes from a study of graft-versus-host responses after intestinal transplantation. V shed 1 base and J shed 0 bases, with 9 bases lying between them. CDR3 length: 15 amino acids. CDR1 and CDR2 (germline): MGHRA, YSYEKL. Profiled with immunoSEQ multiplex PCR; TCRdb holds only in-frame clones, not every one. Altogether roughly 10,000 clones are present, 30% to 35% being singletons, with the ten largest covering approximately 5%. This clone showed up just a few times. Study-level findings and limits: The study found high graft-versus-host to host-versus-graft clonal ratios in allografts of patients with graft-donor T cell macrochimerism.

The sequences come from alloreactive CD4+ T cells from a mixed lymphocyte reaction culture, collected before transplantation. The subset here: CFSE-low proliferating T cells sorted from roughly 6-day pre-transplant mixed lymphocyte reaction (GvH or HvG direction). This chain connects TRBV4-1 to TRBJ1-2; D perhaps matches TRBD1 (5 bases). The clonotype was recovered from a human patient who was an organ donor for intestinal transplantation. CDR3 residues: CASSQVRGSNYGYTF. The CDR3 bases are TGCGCCAGCAGCCAAGTACGGGGCTCTAACTATGGCTACACCTTC.